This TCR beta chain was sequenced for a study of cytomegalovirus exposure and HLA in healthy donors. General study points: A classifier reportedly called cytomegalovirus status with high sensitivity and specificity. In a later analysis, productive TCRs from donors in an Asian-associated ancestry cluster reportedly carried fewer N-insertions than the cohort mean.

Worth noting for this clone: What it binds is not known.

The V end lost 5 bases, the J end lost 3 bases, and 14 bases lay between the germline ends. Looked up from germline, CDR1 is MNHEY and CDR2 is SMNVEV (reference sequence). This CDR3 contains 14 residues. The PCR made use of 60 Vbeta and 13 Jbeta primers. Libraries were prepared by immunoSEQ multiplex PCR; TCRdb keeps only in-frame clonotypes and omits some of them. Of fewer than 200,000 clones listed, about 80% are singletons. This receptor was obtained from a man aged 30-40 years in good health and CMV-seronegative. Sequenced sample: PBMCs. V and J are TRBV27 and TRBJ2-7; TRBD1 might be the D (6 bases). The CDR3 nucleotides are TGTGCCAGCAGTCCCCGGACAGCCCTCTACGAGCAGTACTTC. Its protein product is CASSPRTALYEQYF.